This T cell receptor beta chain was profiled in a study of control samples from healthy donors and cancer patients. Sequencing used immunoSEQ multiplex PCR; TCRdb keeps in-frame clones, though not all of them. The sample shows roughly 170,000 clones, 90% to 95% of them seen only once. This CDR3 has 15 residues. V was pared by 0 bases and J by 7 bases, with 14 bases between. Germline V CDR1 and CDR2: SGHRS, YFSETQ. The sequence was obtained from a young man in good health. The chain uses TRBV5-1 and TRBJ1-5; TRBD1 might be the D (6 bases). Material: blood. CDR3 bases: TGCGCCAGCAGCTTGGATGGGTCGGGGGGCCAGCCCCAGCATTTT. Residues: CASSLDGSGGQPQHF.